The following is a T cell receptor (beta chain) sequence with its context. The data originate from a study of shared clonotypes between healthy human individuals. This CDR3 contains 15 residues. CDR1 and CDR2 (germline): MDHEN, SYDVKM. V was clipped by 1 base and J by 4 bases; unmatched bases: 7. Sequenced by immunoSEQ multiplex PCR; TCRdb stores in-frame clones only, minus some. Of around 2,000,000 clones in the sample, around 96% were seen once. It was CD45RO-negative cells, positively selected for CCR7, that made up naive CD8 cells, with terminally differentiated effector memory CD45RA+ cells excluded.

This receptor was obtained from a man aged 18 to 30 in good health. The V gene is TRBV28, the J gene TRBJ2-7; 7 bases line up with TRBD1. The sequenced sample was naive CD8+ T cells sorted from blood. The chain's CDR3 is CASSLFGTAFYEQYF. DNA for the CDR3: TGTGCCAGCAGTTTATTTGGGACAGCCTTTTACGAGCAGTACTTC.